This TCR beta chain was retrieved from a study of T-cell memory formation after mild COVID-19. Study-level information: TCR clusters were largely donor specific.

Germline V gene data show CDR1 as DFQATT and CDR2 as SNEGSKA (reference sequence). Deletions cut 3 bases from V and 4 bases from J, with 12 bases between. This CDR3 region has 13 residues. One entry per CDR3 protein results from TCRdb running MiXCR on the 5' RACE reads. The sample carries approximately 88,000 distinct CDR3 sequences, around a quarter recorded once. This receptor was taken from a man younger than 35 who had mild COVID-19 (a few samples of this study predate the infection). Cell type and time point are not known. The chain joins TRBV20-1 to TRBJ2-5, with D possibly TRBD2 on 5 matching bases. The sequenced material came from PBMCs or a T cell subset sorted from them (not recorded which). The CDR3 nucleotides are TGCAGTGCTAGCGCGGACTTAAGAGAGACCCAGTACTTC. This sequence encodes CSASADLRETQYF.